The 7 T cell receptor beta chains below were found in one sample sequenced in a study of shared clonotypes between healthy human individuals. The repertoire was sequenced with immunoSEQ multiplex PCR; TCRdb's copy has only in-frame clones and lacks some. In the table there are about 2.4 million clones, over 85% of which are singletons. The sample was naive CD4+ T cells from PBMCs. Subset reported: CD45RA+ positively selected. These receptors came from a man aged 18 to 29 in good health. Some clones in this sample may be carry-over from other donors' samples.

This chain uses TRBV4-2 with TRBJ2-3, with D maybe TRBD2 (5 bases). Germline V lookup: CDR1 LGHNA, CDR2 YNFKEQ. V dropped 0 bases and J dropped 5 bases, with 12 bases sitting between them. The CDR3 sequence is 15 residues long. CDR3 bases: TGTGCCAGCAGCCAAGATCCCCTAGCCAAAGATACGCAGTATTTT. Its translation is CASSQDPLAKDTQYF.

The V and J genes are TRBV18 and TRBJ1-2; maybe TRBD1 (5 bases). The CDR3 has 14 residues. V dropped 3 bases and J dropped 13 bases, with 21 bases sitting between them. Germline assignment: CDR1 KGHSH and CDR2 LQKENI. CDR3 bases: TGTGCCAGCTCACCCACAGGACGAGGTCCGTACCGCACCTTC. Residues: CASSPTGRGPYRTF.

This CDR3 reads CASMVSDNTGELFF. CDR3 bases: TGTGCCAGCATGGTATCGGACAACACCGGGGAGCTGTTTTTT. The rearrangement joins TRBV27 to TRBJ2-2; D gene unclear. The CDR3 loop spans 14 amino acids. Germline V gives CDR1 MNHEY, CDR2 SMNVEV (reference sequence). V lost 7 bases and J 2 bases, leaving 11 bases between the germline ends.

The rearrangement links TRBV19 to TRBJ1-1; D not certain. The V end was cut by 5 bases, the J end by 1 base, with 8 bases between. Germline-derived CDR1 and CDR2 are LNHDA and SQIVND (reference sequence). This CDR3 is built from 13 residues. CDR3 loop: CASSEWTNTEAFF. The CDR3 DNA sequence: TGTGCCAGTAGTGAATGGACGAACACTGAAGCTTTCTTT.

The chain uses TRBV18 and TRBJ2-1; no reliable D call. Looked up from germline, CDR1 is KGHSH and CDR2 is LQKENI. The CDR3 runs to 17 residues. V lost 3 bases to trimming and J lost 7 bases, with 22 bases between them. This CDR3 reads CASSPSLRPQSGNEQFF. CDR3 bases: TGTGCCAGCTCACCGTCTCTTCGCCCACAATCCGGGAATGAGCAGTTCTTC.

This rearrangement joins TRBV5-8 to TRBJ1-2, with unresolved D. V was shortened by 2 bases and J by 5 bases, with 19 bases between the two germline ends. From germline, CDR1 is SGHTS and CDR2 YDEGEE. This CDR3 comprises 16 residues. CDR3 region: CASSFGGWQEGYGYTF. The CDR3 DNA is TGTGCCAGCAGCTTCGGTGGGTGGCAGGAAGGTTATGGCTACACCTTC.

The chain's CDR3 is CASRTGTSGSYEQYF. In DNA, the CDR3 is TGCGCCAGCAGAACCGGGACTAGCGGCTCCTACGAGCAGTACTTC. The chain employs TRBV5-1 and TRBJ2-7; 11 nucleotides agree with TRBD2. The length of the CDR3 is 15 residues. CDR1 is SGHRS and CDR2 is YFSETQ in the germline V gene. V shed 5 bases and J 0 bases; nucleotides not matched to a gene: 4. The entire variable domain, with the rest obtained from reference TRBV5-1 and TRBJ2-7, is as follows: KAGVTQTPRYLIKTRGQQVTLSCSPISGHRSVSWYQQTPGQGLQFLFEYFSETQRNKGNFPGRFSGRQFSNSRSEMNVSTLELGDSALYLCASRTGTSGSYEQYFGPGTRLTVT.